Below, 9 T cell receptor beta chains from the same sample are listed, as sequenced in a study of CXCR3-negative and CXCR3-positive naive CD8 T cells. The method, 5' RACE with UMI labels, was used to prepare the TRB cDNA libraries. TCRdb reanalyzed the 5' RACE reads, giving one entry per CDR3 protein sequence and no DNA. Here the sample table reports about 41,000 distinct CDR3 sequences. The sequencing sample was made of memory CD8+ T cells from blood. The receptor set was obtained from a human donor in good health. Some clones in this sample may be carry-over from other donors' samples.

V and J are TRBV6-2 or TRBV6-3 and TRBJ2-7; TCRdb's D call of TRBD1 is untestable without DNA. This CDR3 has 12 residues. Germline loops: CDR1 MNHEY, CDR2 SVGEGT. The CDR3 sequence is CATSGGDAEQYF.

This chain's CDR3 is CASSFEGGLDEQYF. V is TRBV7-9 and J is TRBJ2-7; TCRdb outputs TRBD1, but without DNA this stays unchecked. CDR3 length: 14 residues. Germline V gene sequence: CDR1 SEHNR, CDR2 FQNEAQ (reference sequence). The full variable domain, its missing parts supplied by reference TRBV7-9 and TRBJ2-7, is DTGVSQNPRHKITKRGQNVTFRCDPISEHNRLYWYRQTLGQGPEFLTYFQNEAQLEKSRLLSDRFSAERPKGSFSTLEIQRTEQGDSAMYLCASSFEGGLDEQYFGPGTRLTVT.

This chain connects TRBV7-9 to TRBJ2-1. CDR3 length: 12 amino acids. CDR1 and CDR2 (germline): SEHNR, FQNEAQ (reference sequence). The CDR3 sequence is CASSPSGTQQFF.

The chain combines TRBV19 with TRBJ1-1; checking the TCRdb D call of TRBD1 is not possible without DNA. The V gene's germline CDR1 is LNHDA and CDR2 SQIVND (reference sequence). The CDR3 spans 16 residues. Here the CDR3 reads CASSRNDRGRGTEAFF. Full variable domain (missing parts from reference TRBV19 and TRBJ1-1): DGGITQSPKYLFRKEGQNVTLSCEQNLNHDAMYWYRQDPGQGLRLIYYSQIVNDFQKGDIAEGYSVSREKKESFPLTVTSAQKNPTAFYLCASSRNDRGRGTEAFFGQGTRLTVV.

This sequence joins TRBV6-2 or TRBV6-3 and TRBJ1-6; TCRdb's D call, TRBD1, is unchecked because there is no DNA. This CDR3 spans 15 amino acids. Germline-derived CDR1 and CDR2 are MNHEY and SVGEGT. The CDR3: CASSLDPGKSSPLHF.

The CDR3 region is CASSQSIREGEQYF. This sequence joins TRBV4-1 and TRBJ2-7; TCRdb reports TRBD2, a call that lacks DNA to check it against. Germline assignment: CDR1 MGHRA and CDR2 YSYEKL. The CDR3 is 14 amino acids.

The chain employs TRBV7-6 and TRBJ2-7. The CDR3 totals 14 residues. Germline values: CDR1 SGHVS, CDR2 FNYEAQ. The CDR3 protein is CASSLSGRGDEQYF. The variable domain in full, with the rest retrieved from reference TRBV7-6 and TRBJ2-7, is GAGVSQSPRYKVTKRGQDVALRCDPISGHVSLYWYRQALGQGPEFLTYFNYEAQQDKSGLPNDRFSAERPEGSISTLTIQRTEQRDSAMYRCASSLSGRGDEQYFGPGTRLTVT.

The chain is built from TRBV20-1 and TRBJ2-7; TCRdb reports TRBD1, a call that lacks DNA to check it against. The germline CDR1 and CDR2 sequences are DFQATT and SNEGSKA (reference sequence). This CDR3 has 15 amino acids. Here the CDR3 reads CSARDASGAGYEQYF.

The rearrangement joins TRBV29-1 to TRBJ2-7; TCRdb's D call of TRBD2 is untestable without DNA. Germline V gives CDR1 SQVTM, CDR2 ANQGSEA. The CDR3 runs to 14 residues. The CDR3 spells CSVELLAGPYEQYF.